These 27 T cell receptor beta chains share one sample of origin, sequenced in a study of T cell responses to AZD1222 COVID-19 vaccine. Assay used: immunoSEQ multiplex PCR; TCRdb lists only in-frame clones, some missing. The profile covers some 100,000 clones, with around nine tenths appearing a single time and 9.5% to 15% taken by the ten largest. The sample here was peripheral blood, taken on day 0 of AZD1222 vaccination. The receptor source for this set is an adult in good health.

The gene calls are TRBV5-1 and TRBJ2-7, with 7 bases fitting TRBD2. The CDR3 totals 14 residues. V shed 5 bases and J 6 bases; nucleotides not matched to a gene: 11. Germline V lookup: CDR1 SGHRS, CDR2 YFSETQ. This CDR3 is CASSSSGTNLEQYF. The CDR3 DNA sequence: TGCGCCAGCAGTTCCTCCGGGACTAACCTCGAGCAGTACTTC.

V usage is TRBV25-1 and J usage is TRBJ2-7, with TRBD1 as a possible D gene (6 bases). Per germline, CDR1 MGHDK and CDR2 SYGVNS. CDR3 length: 16 residues. With 3 bases removed from V and 4 bases from J, the gap between germline ends came to 19 bases. CDR3 region: CASSDPSIQGRYEQYF. As DNA, the CDR3 is TGTGCCAGCAGTGATCCCTCCATTCAGGGGCGGTACGAGCAGTACTTC.

The gene calls are TRBV7-8 and TRBJ2-1, with 8 bases that match TRBD2. V dropped 0 bases and J dropped 0; count of bases not matched to a gene: 7. The germline gives CDR1 SGHVS, CDR2 FQNEAQ. There are 18 residues in the CDR3. The CDR3 loop reads CASSLALAGSSSYNEQFF. The CDR3 DNA reads TGTGCCAGCAGCTTAGCGCTAGCGGGTTCGAGCTCCTACAATGAGCAGTTCTTC.

The chain couples TRBV19 to TRBJ2-1; D might be TRBD1 or TRBD2, each matching 6 bases. The CDR3 has 20 residues. The germline CDR1 and CDR2 sequences are LNHDA and SQIVND (reference sequence). V lost 5 bases and J 0 bases, leaving 26 bases between the germline ends. The CDR3 nucleotides read TGTGCCAGTAGTCCACCACTAGCAGGGGTAACCGGAAGCTCCTACAATGAGCAGTTCTTC. It encodes CASSPPLAGVTGSSYNEQFF.

The V call is TRBV29-1, the J call TRBJ2-3; 12 bases match TRBD2. The CDR3 runs to 14 residues. Germline assignment: CDR1 SQVTM and CDR2 ANQGSEA. V was pared by 4 bases and J by 4 bases, with 3 bases of the junction left unmatched. The CDR3 nucleotides read TGCAGCGTTGGTGCTAGCGGGAGGGCAGATACGCAGTATTTT. It encodes CSVGASGRADTQYF.

The rearrangement joins TRBV6-6 to TRBJ1-1, with TRBD1 matching over 9 bases. The CDR3 is 15 amino acids. CDR1 is MNHNY, CDR2 SVGAGI, per germline (reference sequence). The V and J ends lost 5 bases and 5 bases, in that order; junction bases with no gene match: 9. CDR3 nucleotide sequence: TGTGCCAGCAGTGACGGACAGGGGCTGGGAACTGAAGCTTTCTTT. Amino acids: CASSDGQGLGTEAFF.

V and J are TRBV28 and TRBJ2-5; the D gene is possibly TRBD1 (6 bases). Germline V gene lookup returns CDR1 MDHEN and CDR2 SYDVKM. This CDR3 contains 12 residues. V was shortened by 6 bases and J by 11 bases, with 16 bases between the two germline ends. This CDR3 is CASRSPTGGQYF. In nucleotides, the CDR3 is TGTGCCAGCAGATCTCCGACAGGCGGACAGTACTTC.

The J gene is TRBJ2-2, the V gene TRBV5-6, with 7 bases that match TRBD2. The CDR3 totals 16 residues. CDR1 is SGHDT and CDR2 is YYEEEE in the germline V gene. The ends lost 1 base at V and 4 bases at J; junction bases unmatched: 7. The CDR3 is CASSLPGTMFTGELFF. The CDR3 DNA is TGTGCCAGCAGCTTGCCCGGGACTATGTTCACCGGGGAGCTGTTTTTT.

The genes are TRBV7-2 and TRBJ2-7; 11 bases align to TRBD1. The length of the CDR3 is 15 residues. The germline CDR1 and CDR2 sequences are SGHTA and FQGNSA. J was trimmed by 6 bases and V by 5 bases; bases with no gene match: 9. In DNA form, the CDR3 reads TGTGCCAGCAGCGCCTGGACAGGGGGCGGAACCGAGCAGTACTTC. Its translation is CASSAWTGGGTEQYF.

The chain recombines TRBV6-5 with TRBJ2-1; 7 bases match TRBD1. CDR3 length equals 14 residues. V lost 6 bases to trimming and J lost 0 bases; unmatched junction nucleotides: 2. The germline CDR1 and CDR2 sequences are MNHEY and SVGAGI. CDR3 sequence: CASRGQYSYNEQFF. The CDR3 bases are TGTGCCAGCAGGGGACAGTACTCCTACAATGAGCAGTTCTTC.

A word on this clone: The sample has other DNA sequences that encode this CDR3 too. This chain uses TRBV24-1 with TRBJ2-7; D unclear. Per germline, CDR1 KGHDR and CDR2 SFDVKD. The CDR3 sequence is 13 residues long. V lost 5 bases, J lost 0 bases, and 7 bases lay in between. The CDR3 sequence: CATSGAGSYEQYF. CDR3 DNA sequence: TGTGCCACCAGTGGGGCAGGCTCCTACGAGCAGTACTTC.

The sample holds one count of this clone. The rearrangement links TRBV23-1 to TRBJ2-7; unclear D gene. TRBV23-1 is designated an ORF whose function remains uncertain. The V end was cut by 3 bases, the J end by 0 bases, with 12 bases between. The CDR3 runs to 15 residues. CDR3 protein: CASSQVSHVSYEQYF. Written as DNA, the CDR3 is TGCGCCAGCAGTCAGGTCTCTCACGTCTCCTACGAGCAGTACTTC.

This clone has a handful of counts. This chain links TRBV19 with TRBJ1-3; TRBD1 might be the D (6 bases). Trimming removed 3 bases at V and 0 bases at J, with 9 bases between. This CDR3 is built from 15 residues. In germline, CDR1 is LNHDA, CDR2 SQIVND (reference sequence). This CDR3 reads CASSMDRFSGNTIYF. The CDR3 DNA follows: TGTGCCAGTAGTATGGACAGATTCTCTGGAAACACCATATATTTT.

The chain is built from TRBV28 and TRBJ2-1; 11 bases line up with TRBD2. CDR3 size: 13 residues. V lost 9 bases, J lost 7 bases, and 5 bases stayed unmatched. Germline V lookup: CDR1 MDHEN, CDR2 SYDVKM. The CDR3 DNA is TGTGCCAGTTTAGCGGGAGGGCATAATGAGCAGTTCTTC. Its protein product is CASLAGGHNEQFF.

The gene calls are TRBV19 and TRBJ1-2; 7 bases align to TRBD1. From germline, CDR1 is LNHDA and CDR2 SQIVND (reference sequence). The V and J ends lost 3 bases and 5 bases, in that order; junction bases with no gene match: 9. The CDR3 loop spans 15 amino acids. The CDR3 sequence is CASSIGTASLYGYTF. CDR3 nucleotide sequence: TGTGCCAGTAGTATTGGGACAGCCTCACTTTATGGCTACACCTTC.

This chain joins TRBV5-4 and TRBJ2-7; TRBD1 agrees at 8 bases. CDR1 is SGHNT and CDR2 is YYREEE in the germline V gene (reference sequence). The CDR3 is 19 amino acids. Losses at the gene ends were 4 bases for V and 3 bases for J; bases not matched to a gene: 21. The CDR3 DNA reads TGTGCCAGCAGCCTCCGAACAGTCCCGGGACAGGTGTCTATCTACGAGCAGTACTTC. This encodes CASSLRTVPGQVSIYEQYF.

V usage is TRBV9 and J usage is TRBJ2-3, with D hard to call. Germline values: CDR1 SGDLS, CDR2 YYNGEE. The germline V and J ends were trimmed by 2 bases and 2 bases, with 6 bases remaining between them. The CDR3 runs to 13 residues. For the CDR3, the DNA is TGTGCCAGCAGCGTTGTCGACACAGATACGCAGTATTTT. It yields the protein CASSVVDTDTQYF.

The J gene is TRBJ2-1, the V gene TRBV7-8; either TRBD1 or TRBD2 may supply D (5 bases each). Germline-derived CDR1 and CDR2 are SGHVS and FQNEAQ. Trimming left V 5 bases short and J 10 bases short, with 12 bases between. The CDR3 runs 12 residues. The CDR3 sequence: CASSLLDREQFF. The CDR3 region has the DNA TGTGCCAGCAGCCTACTAGACAGAGAGCAGTTCTTC. Drawing the rest from reference TRBV7-8 and TRBJ2-1, the complete variable domain is GAGVSQSPRYKVAKRGQDVALRCDPISGHVSLFWYQQALGQGPEFLTYFQNEAQLDKSGLPSDRFFAERPEGSVSTLKIQRTQQEDSAVYLCASSLLDREQFFGPGTRLTVL.

V is TRBV19 and J is TRBJ1-1; D unresolved. This CDR3 has 13 residues. V lost 3 bases and J 0 bases, leaving 5 bases between the germline ends. Germline V gene data show CDR1 as LNHDA and CDR2 as SQIVND (reference sequence). The CDR3 coding sequence is TGTGCCAGTAGTATTCAGTTGAACACTGAAGCTTTCTTT. It is translated as CASSIQLNTEAFF.

This chain uses TRBV27 with TRBJ2-5; D possibly matches TRBD1 or TRBD2 (6 bases each). CDR3 size: 15 residues. Germline CDR1 MNHEY, CDR2 SMNVEV (reference sequence). The V and J ends lost 1 base and 5 bases respectively, with 14 bases between them. CDR3 coding DNA: TGTGCCAGCAGTTTATGGGGAAGAGGGGGGGAGACCCAGTACTTC. Translated, it gives CASSLWGRGGETQYF.

This clone was seen a handful of times. Different DNA sequences within this sample yield the same CDR3. The chain couples TRBV2 to TRBJ2-1; no clear D gene. Germline V lookup: CDR1 SNHLY, CDR2 FYNNEI. The CDR3 runs to 11 residues. V lost 4 bases to trimming and J lost 4 bases, with 2 bases between them. CDR3 nucleotides: TGTGCCAGCAGTGCATACAATGAGCAGTTCTTC. Its protein product is CASSAYNEQFF.

The rearrangement links TRBV3-1 (or the pseudogene TRBV3-2) to TRBJ1-3; unclear D gene. The CDR3 contains 13 residues. The V end lost 0 bases, the J end lost 4 bases, and 4 bases lay between the germline ends. The V gene's germline CDR1 is LGHDT and CDR2 YNNKEL (reference sequence). The CDR3 nucleotides are TGTGCCAGCAGCCAAGATGGGGGAAACACCATATATTTT. Translated: CASSQDGGNTIYF.

The chain employs TRBV28 and TRBJ1-2; a weak D match, TRBD1 (5 bases). Germline V gene sequence: CDR1 MDHEN, CDR2 SYDVKM. The CDR3 totals 16 residues. Trimming removed 5 bases from V and 0 bases from J, with 16 bases in between. Here the CDR3 reads CASSQNRGSANYGYTF. CDR3 nucleotide sequence: TGTGCCAGCAGTCAAAACCGGGGCTCAGCTAACTATGGCTACACCTTC.

The chain uses TRBV5-4 and TRBJ2-7, with D possibly matching TRBD2 (6 bases). The CDR3 has 16 residues. The germline V gene has CDR1 SGHNT and CDR2 YYREEE (reference sequence). Trimming took 0 bases from V and 0 from J, leaving 13 bases between them. CDR3 nucleotide sequence: TGTGCCAGCAGCTTGGGTGGAGGGTTGAGCTCCTACGAGCAGTACTTC. As protein: CASSLGGGLSSYEQYF.

V is TRBV7-6 and J is TRBJ2-5; TRBD2 matches 12 bases. CDR3 length equals 18 residues. V trimming: 4 bases; J trimming: 2 bases; junction bases outside the gene matches: 11. Germline-derived CDR1 and CDR2 are SGHVS and FNYEAQ. The CDR3 DNA reads TGTGCCAGCAGCTGGCCTAGCGGGAGGGCCAGGTCACAAGAGACCCAGTACTTC. Translating it yields CASSWPSGRARSQETQYF.

The rearrangement joins TRBV5-1 to TRBJ2-5, with 7 bases aligning to TRBD1. Germline lookup yields CDR1 SGHRS and CDR2 YFSETQ. Trimming removed 6 bases from V and 2 bases from J; junction bases left unmatched: 4. The CDR3 is made up of 13 amino acids. The CDR3 sequence: CASNEQGQETQYF. The CDR3 bases are TGCGCCAGCAATGAACAGGGGCAAGAGACCCAGTACTTC.

The chain has TRBV5-4 and TRBJ2-1; 8 bases are a match to TRBD2. CDR1 and CDR2 (germline): SGHNT, YYREEE (reference sequence). V dropped 1 base and J dropped 7; count of bases not matched to a gene: 4. There are 14 residues in the CDR3. DNA of the CDR3: TGTGCCAGCAGCTTGTTCCAGCGGGAGAATGAGCAGTTCTTC. This codes for CASSLFQRENEQFF.